The entry below describes one T cell receptor beta chain. Its antigen is not known. The record originates from a study of CXCR3-negative and CXCR3-positive naive CD8 T cells. Sorts that each held over 250,000 cells were run in triplicate for every CD8+ T cell subset. Study-wide results and caveats: CD5 surface expression was similar among naive subsets, and TCR strength was estimated by inference from TRB CDR3 properties. In cryopreserved cells, CXCR3 expression partially decreased, and fresh PBMCs were used in most assays. Naive CXCR3-positive and CXCR3-negative cells shared TRBV-TRBJ usage; memory cells diverged. Naive cells with CXCR3 showed TRB CDR3s that were more hydrophobic than those in CXCR3-negative naive cells.

The libraries of TRB cDNA were constructed through 5' RACE using UMI labels. TCRdb reprocessed the 5' RACE reads and reports one entry per CDR3 protein, with no DNA. The listing records over 100,000 distinct CDR3 sequences. This sequence originates from a human donor in good health. Some clones in this sample may be carry-over from other donors' samples. Specimen: naive CXCR3+ CD8+ T cells from blood. Sample subset: CD45RO-CCR7+CD27+CD95- naive CD8+ T cells expressing CXCR3 (TNR3+).

CDR3 protein: CASSIWVDEQFF. V and J are TRBV19 and TRBJ2-1. Per the germline V gene, CDR1 is LNHDA and CDR2 is SQIVND (reference sequence). CDR3 length: 12 residues.